These 14 T cell receptor beta chains came from one sample sequenced in a study of cytomegalovirus exposure and HLA in healthy donors. With 60 Vbeta and 13 Jbeta primers, the PCR was carried out. Clones were sequenced by immunoSEQ multiplex PCR, and TCRdb holds only the in-frame ones, with some missing. The table lists 50,000 to 70,000 clones. What was sequenced was PBMCs. These receptors were obtained from a woman aged 18 to 35 in good health and CMV-seronegative.

This chain joins TRBV6-5 and TRBJ1-2; 7 nucleotides agree with TRBD1. V shed 0 bases and J 4 bases; nucleotides not matched to a gene: 5. The CDR3 is 15 residues long. The germline CDR1 and CDR2 sequences are MNHEY and SVGAGI. The DNA for the CDR3 is TGTGCCAGCAGTTACTCCCGACAGGGTGTCTATGGCTACACCTTC. Protein product: CASSYSRQGVYGYTF.

The chain uses TRBV4-1 and TRBJ2-7; perhaps TRBD1 as D (8 bases). The CDR3 sequence is 17 residues long. Germline V gives CDR1 MGHRA, CDR2 YSYEKL. The V and J ends lost 5 bases and 2 bases respectively, with 22 bases between them. This CDR3 reads CASSYSTTGGGPYEQYF. CDR3 nucleotides: TGCGCCAGCAGCTACAGCACTACAGGGGGGGGACCCTACGAGCAGTACTTC.

The rearrangement uses TRBV25-1 and TRBJ1-5; 9 bases match TRBD1. Per germline, CDR1 MGHDK and CDR2 SYGVNS. Trimming removed 2 bases from V and 5 bases from J; junction bases left unmatched: 1. The CDR3 is made up of 14 amino acids. The CDR3: CASSEGDRDQPQHF. The CDR3 DNA sequence: TGTGCCAGCAGTGAAGGGGACAGGGATCAGCCCCAGCATTTT.

This sequence joins TRBV25-1 and TRBJ2-7, with 9 nucleotides matching TRBD1. With 2 bases clipped from V and 7 bases from J, the junction kept 12 bases outside the gene matches. Germline V lookup: CDR1 MGHDK, CDR2 SYGVNS. This CDR3 is built from 16 residues. The CDR3 region is CASSEMRGTGREEQYF. CDR3 DNA: TGTGCCAGCAGTGAAATGCGAGGGACAGGGAGGGAGGAGCAGTACTTC.

The DNA of the CDR3 is TGTGCCAGCAGCTTATCAGTGACTAACTATGGCTACACCTTC. Protein sequence: CASSLSVTNYGYTF. The rearrangement uses TRBV7-2 and TRBJ1-2, with D hard to call. CDR3 length equals 14 residues. V was clipped by 2 bases and J by 0 bases, with 7 bases between them. Germline CDR1 is SGHTA and CDR2 is FQGNSA. Supplemented by reference TRBV7-2 and TRBJ1-2, the full variable domain reads GAGVSQSPSNKVTEKGKDVELRCDPISGHTALYWYRQSLGQGLEFLIYFQGNSAPDKSGLPSDRFSAERTGGSVSTLTIQRTQQEDSAVYLCASSLSVTNYGYTFGSGTRLTVV.

This sequence joins TRBV6-1 and TRBJ2-7; maybe TRBD1 (7 bases). CDR1 is MNHNS and CDR2 is SASEGT in the germline V gene. The CDR3 runs to 15 residues. Trimming cost V 2 bases and J 4 bases, with 15 bases left between them. The CDR3 is CASSETGTAGYEQYF. CDR3 DNA: TGTGCCAGCAGTGAAACCGGGACAGCGGGTTACGAGCAGTACTTC.

V is TRBV19 and J is TRBJ1-3, with TRBD1 as a possible D gene (6 bases). The V and J ends lost 4 bases and 0 bases respectively, with 13 bases between them. The germline CDR1 and CDR2 sequences are LNHDA and SQIVND (reference sequence). This CDR3 is 16 amino acids long. Here the CDR3 reads CASSTFQGRSGNTIYF. DNA for the CDR3: TGTGCCAGTAGTACGTTTCAGGGGCGCTCTGGAAACACCATATATTTT.

The V gene is TRBV6-5, the J gene TRBJ1-4; TRBD1 might be the D (6 bases). V was clipped by 6 bases and J by 4 bases, with 15 bases between them. The CDR3 has 15 residues. Germline-derived CDR1 and CDR2 are MNHEY and SVGAGI. The CDR3 sequence is CASSEGGGNNEKLFF. CDR3 nucleotide sequence: TGTGCCAGCAGCGAGGGGGGAGGGAATAATGAAAAACTGTTTTTT.

The rearrangement links TRBV29-1 to TRBJ2-7, with 9 bases matching TRBD1. V was pared by 6 bases and J by 2 bases, with 5 bases of the junction left unmatched. CDR1 is SQVTM, CDR2 ANQGSEA, per germline. The CDR3 runs to 13 residues. The CDR3 region is CSVKDRGPYEQYF. DNA for the CDR3: TGCAGCGTGAAGGACAGGGGACCCTACGAGCAGTACTTC.

This chain uses TRBV9 with TRBJ2-7; 7 nucleotides match TRBD1. The CDR3 covers 12 residues. With 4 bases clipped from V and 6 bases from J, the junction kept 4 bases outside the gene matches. Germline CDR1 reads SGDLS; CDR2 reads YYNGEE. The CDR3 bases are TGTGCCAGCAGCACGACAGGGTTCGAGCAGTACTTC. This encodes CASSTTGFEQYF.

The chain links TRBV6-5 to TRBJ2-1; D may be TRBD2 (6 bases). The CDR3 is made up of 15 amino acids. Trimming took off 2 bases at V and 2 bases at J, with 10 bases between the two ends. The germline gives CDR1 MNHEY, CDR2 SVGAGI. The DNA for the CDR3 is TGTGCCAGCAGTTACGTGATAGCGGCCTACAATGAGCAGTTCTTC. As protein: CASSYVIAAYNEQFF.

As to this clone: Relative to the germline gene, one junction end is altered; a read error may explain this. The identical CDR3 is also encoded by other nucleotide sequences in the sample. The chain has TRBV6-5 and TRBJ1-6, with D hard to call. CDR1 is MNHEY and CDR2 is SVGAGI in the germline V gene. The CDR3 runs 14 residues. CDR3 bases: TGTGCCAGGGAACTACGGCAGAGTGATTCACCCCTACACTTT. Protein sequence: CARELRQSDSPLHF.

The rearrangement links TRBV5-1 to TRBJ2-7, with 11 nucleotides matching TRBD2. Trimming took 9 bases from V and 2 from J; bases not matched to a gene: 16. There are 17 residues in the CDR3. Germline V gene sequence: CDR1 SGHRS, CDR2 YFSETQ. CDR3 sequence (DNA): TGCGCCACCGCGGCCGGGACTAGCGGCCGTCAGACCTACGAGCAGTACTTC. Residues: CATAAGTSGRQTYEQYF.

V and J are TRBV19 and TRBJ2-2; D is possibly TRBD2 (5 bases). The germline V gene has CDR1 LNHDA and CDR2 SQIVND (reference sequence). V was clipped by 1 base and J by 4 bases, with 16 bases between them. This CDR3 is built from 17 residues. The CDR3 region is CASSIANPSGSTGELFF. As DNA, the CDR3 is TGTGCCAGTAGTATAGCTAACCCCTCGGGGTCCACCGGGGAGCTGTTTTTT.